Below are 23 T cell receptor beta chains sequenced from a single sample in a study of T-cell memory formation after mild COVID-19. Via MiXCR, TCRdb re-called the 5' RACE reads, giving one row per CDR3 protein. This table has 85,000 to 120,000 distinct CDR3 sequences, about a sixth appearing once. Material: PBMCs or a T cell subset sorted from them (not recorded which). The receptor set was obtained from an adult woman who had mild COVID-19 (a few samples of this study predate the infection). Cell type and time point are not known.

This rearrangement joins TRBV4-1 to TRBJ2-7; a weak D match, TRBD1 (5 bases). CDR3 size: 13 residues. V lost 1 base to trimming and J lost 5 bases, with 9 bases between them. Germline V gives CDR1 MGHRA, CDR2 YSYEKL. The CDR3 protein is CASSQARDHEQYF. CDR3 nucleotides: TGCGCCAGCAGCCAAGCCAGGGATCACGAGCAGTACTTC.

In its sample, this clonotype was seen a few times. The chain uses TRBV6-5 and TRBJ1-5, with 8 bases fitting TRBD1. This CDR3 spans 14 amino acids. J was trimmed by 5 bases and V by 2 bases; bases with no gene match: 2. Germline assignment: CDR1 MNHEY and CDR2 SVGAGI. The CDR3 here is CASSYGQGHQPQHF. The CDR3 nucleotides are TGTGCCAGCAGTTACGGACAGGGCCATCAGCCCCAGCATTTT.

Only a few counts were recorded for this clonotype. This chain uses TRBV6-5 with TRBJ2-7; D might be TRBD1 (5 bases). CDR3 length equals 13 residues. Deletions cut 4 bases from V and 1 base from J, with 8 bases between. Germline V gene data show CDR1 as MNHEY and CDR2 as SVGAGI. The CDR3 loop is CASSLTESYEQYF. In nucleotides, the CDR3 is TGTGCCAGCAGTTTGACAGAGTCCTACGAGCAGTACTTC.

The genes are TRBV11-3 and TRBJ2-1; D gene ambiguous. Per germline, CDR1 SGHNT and CDR2 YENEEA. The CDR3 consists of 16 residues. V lost 1 base, J lost 8 bases, and 18 bases lay in between. CDR3 sequence (DNA): TGTGCCAGCAGCTTAGGGTCGGCTAGAAGTTTCGATGAGCAGTTCTTC. This codes for CASSLGSARSFDEQFF.

This chain links TRBV9 with TRBJ2-1; a possible D gene is TRBD2 (6 bases). Germline-derived CDR1 and CDR2 are SGDLS and YYNGEE. V was cut by 4 bases and J by 9 bases, with 14 bases left in between. This CDR3 region has 13 residues. The CDR3 protein is CASSPGGTPEQFF. The CDR3 region has the DNA TGTGCCAGCAGCCCCGGCGGGACCCCTGAGCAGTTCTTC.

In this sample, this clonotype turned up a few times. The V gene is TRBV29-1, the J gene TRBJ1-2; TRBD1 might be the D (5 bases). From germline, CDR1 is SQVTM and CDR2 ANQGSEA. The CDR3 consists of 11 residues. Trimming took 4 bases from V and 8 from J, leaving 11 bases between them. As DNA, the CDR3 is TGCAGCGTTGGACAGCCCGAGGGCTACACCTTC. Its protein product is CSVGQPEGYTF. Combining the CDR3 with reference TRBV29-1 and TRBJ1-2 gives the whole variable domain SAVISQKPSRDICQRGTSLTIQCQVDSQVTMMFWYRQQPGQSLTLIATANQGSEATYESGFVIDKFPISRPNLTFSTLTVSNMSPEDSSIYLCSVGQPEGYTFGSGTRLTVV.

The J gene is TRBJ1-1, the V gene TRBV20-1; D ambiguous. Per germline, CDR1 DFQATT and CDR2 SNEGSKA (reference sequence). V lost 6 bases, J lost 8 bases, and 16 bases lay in between. The CDR3 has 12 amino acids. DNA of the CDR3: TGCAGTGCGCCAACGGTCGTGGGGGAAGCTTTCTTT. It is translated as CSAPTVVGEAFF.

V usage is TRBV15 and J usage is TRBJ1-1; 7 bases are shared with TRBD1. The CDR3 length is 13 residues. The V segment lost 8 bases and the J segment 5 bases; nucleotides outside the gene matches: 8. Germline lookup yields CDR1 LNHNV and CDR2 YYDKDF (reference sequence). In DNA, the CDR3 is TGTGCCACCCAAACAGGGGCCGGGACTGAAGCTTTCTTT. This encodes CATQTGAGTEAFF.

This clonotype was picked up a small number of times. CDR3 coding DNA: TGTGCCAGCACGACAACTAGCGGGAGCCACGAGCAGTACTTC. Its protein is CASTTTSGSHEQYF. The chain recombines TRBV6-2 or TRBV6-3 with TRBJ2-7; 11 bases line up with TRBD2. The CDR3 totals 14 residues. V gave up 7 bases and J gave up 5 bases; unmatched junction bases: 7. Germline V gives CDR1 MNHEY, CDR2 SVGEGT.

The J gene is TRBJ2-5, the V gene TRBV11-1; 10 nucleotides match TRBD1. V shed 5 bases, J shed 4 bases, and the junction held 16 bases outside the gene matches. The length of the CDR3 is 18 residues. Germline CDR1 and CDR2: SGHAT and FQDESV (reference sequence). The CDR3 coding sequence is TGTGCCAGCAGCGATTCGGTCAAACCGGGACAGGGGTTAGAGACCCAGTACTTC. This codes for CASSDSVKPGQGLETQYF.

This clonotype has only a few counts. CDR3 amino acids: CASSQDDAGLWDTQYF. The CDR3 DNA reads as TGCGCCAGCAGCCAAGATGATGCAGGTTTGTGGGATACGCAGTATTTT. The J gene is TRBJ2-3, the V gene TRBV4-1; D gene uncertain. V shed 0 bases and J shed 6 bases, with 16 bases lying between them. CDR1 is MGHRA, CDR2 YSYEKL, per germline. The CDR3 length is 16 residues.

The gene calls are TRBV9 and TRBJ1-1; 7 nucleotides line up with TRBD1. The CDR3 sequence is 14 residues long. V dropped 3 bases and J dropped 5; count of bases not matched to a gene: 7. The germline V gene has CDR1 SGDLS and CDR2 YYNGEE. The CDR3 loop is CASSAAGTATEAFF. Written as DNA, the CDR3 is TGTGCCAGCAGCGCCGCAGGGACAGCGACTGAAGCTTTCTTT.

The table lists this clonotype with a few counts. The chain has TRBV4-1 and TRBJ2-1; 7 bases map to TRBD1. Unmatched junction bases numbered 5, after V lost 3 bases and J lost 6 bases. Germline values: CDR1 MGHRA, CDR2 YSYEKL. CDR3 length equals 14 residues. CDR3 in DNA: TGCGCCAGCAGCCAGCACCCAGGGGGCAATGAGCAGTTCTTC. This translates into CASSQHPGGNEQFF.

This chain joins TRBV15 and TRBJ2-2; D ambiguous. Germline V gene lookup returns CDR1 LNHNV and CDR2 YYDKDF (reference sequence). V shed 7 bases and J shed 4 bases, with 7 bases lying between them. The CDR3 consists of 12 residues. The CDR3, as DNA: TGTGCCACCACTGGTATCACCGGGGAGCTGTTTTTT. Translated: CATTGITGELFF.

This chain links TRBV12-3 or TRBV12-4 with TRBJ2-1, with 12 nucleotides matching TRBD2. Losses at the gene ends were 2 bases for V and 10 bases for J; bases not matched to a gene: 0. This CDR3 is 13 amino acids long. The CDR3 protein is CASSLTSGGEQFF. The DNA of the CDR3 is TGTGCCAGCAGTTTAACTAGCGGGGGGGAGCAGTTCTTC.

J is TRBJ2-2 and V is TRBV20-1; weak D call: TRBD1 (6 bases). Germline CDR1 DFQATT, CDR2 SNEGSKA (reference sequence). The CDR3 is 17 amino acids. The V and J ends lost 0 bases and 4 bases respectively, with 18 bases between them. The CDR3 sequence: CSARDIRTAFSTGELFF. CDR3 DNA sequence: TGCAGTGCTAGAGATATCAGGACAGCATTTTCCACCGGGGAGCTGTTTTTT.

The chain is built from TRBV7-9 and TRBJ1-1; D gene uncertain. Per germline, CDR1 SEHNR and CDR2 FQNEAQ (reference sequence). The CDR3 runs 14 residues. The V end lost 3 bases, the J end lost 3 bases, and 11 bases lay between the germline ends. CDR3 coding DNA: TGTGCCAGCAGCTTGGCCGGACTGGACACTGAAGCTTTCTTT. This codes for CASSLAGLDTEAFF.

This clonotype ranks as medium-sized. V is TRBV14 and J is TRBJ2-3, with a tentative D call TRBD2 (6 bases). This CDR3 comprises 15 residues. The V end lost 1 base, the J end lost 6 bases, and 14 bases lay between the germline ends. CDR1 is SGHDN and CDR2 is FVKESK in the germline V gene. CDR3 in amino acids: CASSQAGEWGDTQYF. The DNA of the CDR3 is TGTGCCAGCAGCCAAGCGGGGGAGTGGGGTGATACGCAGTATTTT.

The genes are TRBV2 and TRBJ2-1; a weak D match, TRBD1 (6 bases). The CDR3 is 15 amino acids. Germline values: CDR1 SNHLY, CDR2 FYNNEI. Trimming took 1 base from V and 7 from J, leaving 14 bases between them. The CDR3 sequence: CASSEVRDTGNEQFF. Written as DNA, the CDR3 is TGTGCCAGCAGTGAAGTTCGGGACACGGGAAATGAGCAGTTCTTC.

The rearrangement joins TRBV12-3 or TRBV12-4 to TRBJ1-5; D perhaps matches TRBD1 (5 bases). The CDR3 consists of 15 residues. V shed 6 bases and J shed 1 base, with 13 bases lying between them. CDR3 sequence reads: CASSPGGGSNQPQHF. The CDR3 bases are TGTGCCAGCAGCCCCGGCGGGGGAAGCAATCAGCCCCAGCATTTT.

The chain employs TRBV18 and TRBJ2-1; weak D call: TRBD2 (6 bases). Germline CDR1 and CDR2: KGHSH and LQKENI. V lost 3 bases and J lost 1, with 10 bases in between. The CDR3 totals 15 residues. CDR3 coding DNA: TGTGCCAGCTCACCGGAGGGGATATCCTACAATGAGCAGTTCTTC. As protein: CASSPEGISYNEQFF.

Only a few counts were recorded for this clonotype. The chain combines TRBV29-1 with TRBJ2-2; perhaps TRBD1 as D (5 bases). CDR3 length: 14 amino acids. Germline V gene sequence: CDR1 SQVTM, CDR2 ANQGSEA. V lost 6 bases to trimming and J lost 6 bases, with 17 bases between them. Written as DNA, the CDR3 is TGCAGCGTAGGGGAAAGTATAGGCCCCGGGGAGCTGTTTTTT. Protein product: CSVGESIGPGELFF.

A few counts support this clonotype. V usage is TRBV28 and J usage is TRBJ2-7, with D perhaps given as TRBD1 or TRBD2 (5 bases each). This CDR3 has 14 residues. Trimming pared 6 bases from V and 4 bases from J, leaving 16 bases between. Germline V gene data show CDR1 as MDHEN and CDR2 as SYDVKM. The CDR3 is CASSSGTDKYEQYF. In nucleotides, the CDR3 is TGTGCCAGCAGCTCCGGGACGGATAAATACGAGCAGTACTTC. The full variable domain, its missing parts supplied by reference TRBV28 and TRBJ2-7, is DVKVTQSSRYLVKRTGEKVFLECVQDMDHENMFWYRQDPGLGLRLIYFSYDVKMKEKGDIPEGYSVSREKKERFSLILESASTNQTSMYLCASSSGTDKYEQYFGPGTRLTVT.